This T cell receptor (beta chain) was identified during a study of response to subunit inactivated influenza vaccine. General study points: Authors suggested seasonal influenza vaccinations each recruit few new T cells.

This clonotype was recorded a few times. Its antigen remains unidentified. One entry per CDR3 protein, called by TCRdb with MiXCR from the RT-PCR reads. This sample yields 490,000 or so distinct CDR3 sequences, of which 7.6% are seen a single time; 10% to 15% belongs to the top ten. CDR3 length: 13 residues. V gave up 4 bases and J gave up 7 bases, with 16 bases separating them. Germline V gene sequence: CDR1 DFQATT, CDR2 SNEGSKA (reference sequence). The rearrangement uses TRBV20-1 and TRBJ2-5; D gene uncertain. The sequenced sample was PBMCs from blood, obtained about 24 months after vaccination. The TCR was taken from a man between 50 and 75 years old who received an inactivated influenza vaccine. The CDR3 protein is CSAISFSMRTQYF. The CDR3 DNA sequence: TGCAGTGCTATAAGCTTCTCCATGAGGACCCAGTACTTC.